One and the same sample provided the 20 T cell receptor beta chains below, sequenced in a study of shared clonotypes between healthy human individuals. Assay: immunoSEQ multiplex PCR; the TCRdb copy retains only in-frame clones and omits some. The sample records over a million clones, roughly 97% being singletons. The sequenced material came from naive CD4+ T cells sorted from blood. Specified subset: CD45RA+ positively selected. The source is a man aged 30-40 years in good health.

Notes on this clone: The same CDR3 is also encoded by other DNA sequences in this sample. The chain links TRBV29-1 to TRBJ2-2; TRBD1 matches at 10 bases. V lost 7 bases and J lost 5; bases outside the gene matches: 4. The germline gives CDR1 SQVTM, CDR2 ANQGSEA. CDR3 length equals 13 residues. In nucleotides, the CDR3 is TGCAGCGCCCGGACAGGGGGGACCGGGGAGCTGTTTTTT. This codes for CSARTGGTGELFF.

The genes are TRBV15 and TRBJ2-2; D possibly corresponds to TRBD2 (6 bases). The CDR3 runs to 18 residues. CDR1 is LNHNV and CDR2 is YYDKDF in the germline V gene (reference sequence). V was shortened by 3 bases and J by 1 base, with 18 bases between the two germline ends. The CDR3 DNA is TGTGCCACCAGCAGCCAGTACCCTAGCGCTCTGAACACCGGGGAGCTGTTTTTT. It yields the protein CATSSQYPSALNTGELFF. Full variable domain (missing parts from reference TRBV15 and TRBJ2-2): DAMVIQNPRYQVTQFGKPVTLSCSQTLNHNVMYWYQQKSSQAPKLLFHYYDKDFNNEADTPDNFQSRRPNTSFCFLDIRSPGLGDTAMYLCATSSQYPSALNTGELFFGEGSRLTVL.

The rearrangement uses TRBV7-2 and TRBJ1-5; D is perhaps TRBD1 (5 bases). Trimming stripped 2 bases from V and 2 bases from J, with 16 bases between. Germline lookup yields CDR1 SGHTA and CDR2 FQGNSA. This CDR3 is 17 amino acids long. The CDR3 is CASSLRGRVSGNQPQHF. The CDR3 DNA reads as TGTGCCAGCAGCTTAAGGGGTAGGGTATCAGGCAATCAGCCCCAGCATTTT.

J is TRBJ2-7 and V is TRBV27; TRBD2 is a possible D gene (6 bases). V dropped 3 bases and J dropped 6 bases, with 15 bases sitting between them. Germline values: CDR1 MNHEY, CDR2 SMNVEV (reference sequence). This CDR3 is built from 14 residues. CDR3 coding DNA: TGTGCCAGCAGTTTGTGGAGGGTTGGTGCCGAGCAGTACTTC. Protein: CASSLWRVGAEQYF.

V usage is TRBV7-8 and J usage is TRBJ2-2; D remains ambiguous. The V and J ends lost 1 base and 0 bases respectively, with 12 bases between them. Per the germline V gene, CDR1 is SGHVS and CDR2 is FQNEAQ. This CDR3 comprises 17 residues. The DNA of the CDR3 is TGTGCCAGCAGCTTAGTGGGCAGGCCCTCGAACACCGGGGAGCTGTTTTTT. Amino acids: CASSLVGRPSNTGELFF.

The chain couples TRBV5-1 to TRBJ2-1; D unclear. Trimming stripped 6 bases from V and 9 bases from J, with 19 bases between. CDR3 length: 14 amino acids. Germline-derived CDR1 and CDR2 are SGHRS and YFSETQ. Here the CDR3 DNA reads TGCGCCAGCACCCGCGGCCCGGGTCTCACTGAGCAGTTCTTC. Protein sequence: CASTRGPGLTEQFF.

The rearrangement uses TRBV28 and TRBJ2-1; TRBD2 agrees at 8 bases. CDR3 length equals 16 residues. Germline V gene data show CDR1 as MDHEN and CDR2 as SYDVKM. J lost 9 bases, V lost 4 bases, and 14 bases had no gene match. This CDR3 reads CASSSVKRAGAGEQFF. The DNA of the CDR3 is TGTGCCAGCAGTTCGGTTAAGAGAGCGGGAGCGGGTGAGCAGTTCTTC.

The chain carries TRBV2 and TRBJ2-3; D perhaps matches TRBD2 (6 bases). This CDR3 is 14 amino acids long. Trimming removed 3 bases at V and 13 bases at J, with 20 bases between. Germline-derived CDR1 and CDR2 are SNHLY and FYNNEI. Written as DNA, the CDR3 is TGTGCCAGCAGTGAGGAGGGGATTAAGCCCCTTGAGTATTTT. Amino acids: CASSEEGIKPLEYF. Together with reference TRBV2 and TRBJ2-3, the CDR3 gives the full variable domain: EPEVTQTPSHQVTQMGQEVILRCVPISNHLYFYWYRQILGQKVEFLVSFYNNEISEKSEIFDDQFSVERPDGSNFTLKIRSTKLEDSAMYFCASSEEGIKPLEYFGPGTRLTVL.

CDR3 nucleotide sequence: TGTGCCACCACCGGGACTAGCGGGAGACGGAACACCGGGGAGCTGTTTTTT. Amino acid sequence: CATTGTSGRRNTGELFF. The chain couples TRBV15 to TRBJ2-2; 14 positions match TRBD2. Germline trimming cut 7 bases from V and 1 base from J; bases unmatched to any gene: 5. Per the germline V gene, CDR1 is LNHNV and CDR2 is YYDKDF (reference sequence). The CDR3 loop spans 17 amino acids.

This chain links TRBV5-4 with TRBJ2-1; D is unclear. The CDR3 is 16 amino acids. Germline loops: CDR1 SGHNT, CDR2 YYREEE (reference sequence). Trimming stripped 4 bases from V and 0 bases from J, with 14 bases between. CDR3 amino acids: CASSPETRSSYNEQFF. In DNA form, the CDR3 reads TGTGCCAGCAGCCCGGAGACTCGTAGCTCCTACAATGAGCAGTTCTTC.

The chain joins TRBV4-2 to TRBJ2-7; TRBD1 aligns across 8 bases. This CDR3 is 17 amino acids long. Looked up from germline, CDR1 is LGHNA and CDR2 is YNFKEQ. Trimming took 1 base from V and 5 from J; bases not matched to a gene: 13. The DNA for the CDR3 is TGTGCCAGCAGCCAAGTCGTGAAACGGACAGGGCAGAACGAGCAGTACTTC. This codes for CASSQVVKRTGQNEQYF.

The chain has TRBV19 and TRBJ2-7; TRBD2 is a possible D gene (6 bases). Trimming took off 4 bases at V and 3 bases at J, with 16 bases between the two ends. The CDR3 extends over 15 amino acids. The germline V gene encodes CDR1 LNHDA and CDR2 SQIVND (reference sequence). Written as DNA, the CDR3 is TGTGCCAGTAGTACTATTGGAGGGTTTAACTACGAGCAGTACTTC. Its translation: CASSTIGGFNYEQYF.

This chain joins TRBV19 and TRBJ1-2, with D possibly matching TRBD1 (5 bases). Per germline, CDR1 LNHDA and CDR2 SQIVND (reference sequence). The CDR3 sequence is 15 residues long. V was shortened by 4 bases and J by 8 bases, with 20 bases between the two germline ends. CDR3 sequence reads: CASSKGLGTMAGYTF. The CDR3 DNA reads TGTGCCAGTAGTAAAGGTCTCGGGACTATGGCGGGCTACACCTTC. The full variable domain, with the rest looked up from reference TRBV19 and TRBJ1-2, is DGGITQSPKYLFRKEGQNVTLSCEQNLNHDAMYWYRQDPGQGLRLIYYSQIVNDFQKGDIAEGYSVSREKKESFPLTVTSAQKNPTAFYLCASSKGLGTMAGYTFGSGTRLTVV.

The V and J genes are TRBV7-2 and TRBJ2-7; 10 bases fit TRBD2. V lost 1 base and J lost 2; bases outside the gene matches: 2. The CDR3 is 15 residues long. Germline V CDR1 and CDR2: SGHTA, FQGNSA. As DNA, the CDR3 is TGTGCCAGCAGCTTAGAGGGACTAGCGACCTACGAGCAGTACTTC. Residues: CASSLEGLATYEQYF.

The chain uses TRBV7-2 and TRBJ1-3; D unclear. Germline loops: CDR1 SGHTA, CDR2 FQGNSA. This CDR3 spans 16 amino acids. V lost 4 bases, J lost 4 bases, and 17 bases lay in between. The CDR3 loop reads CASSYTGFAEGNTIYF. In DNA, the CDR3 is TGTGCCAGCAGCTACACTGGCTTCGCGGAAGGAAACACCATATATTTT.

V usage is TRBV4-2 and J usage is TRBJ2-4, with TRBD2 identical over 7 bases. Trimming removed 4 bases from V and 7 bases from J; junction bases left unmatched: 13. This CDR3 region has 16 residues. The germline V gene encodes CDR1 LGHNA and CDR2 YNFKEQ. The DNA for the CDR3 is TGTGCCAGCAGCCCCCGAAGCGGACTAGAGCCGAACATTCAGTACTTC. Its translation: CASSPRSGLEPNIQYF.

This chain joins TRBV7-8 and TRBJ2-7; a weak D match, TRBD2 (6 bases). The CDR3 runs to 14 residues. CDR1 is SGHVS and CDR2 is FQNEAQ in the germline V gene. V dropped 3 bases and J dropped 3 bases, with 12 bases sitting between them. The CDR3 spells CASSFSGTYYEQYF. The CDR3 DNA reads TGTGCCAGCAGCTTTTCCGGGACTTACTACGAGCAGTACTTC. The variable domain in full, completed from reference TRBV7-8 and TRBJ2-7, reads GAGVSQSPRYKVAKRGQDVALRCDPISGHVSLFWYQQALGQGPEFLTYFQNEAQLDKSGLPSDRFFAERPEGSVSTLKIQRTQQEDSAVYLCASSFSGTYYEQYFGPGTRLTVT.

The chain joins TRBV11-2 to TRBJ2-1; 8 bases agree with TRBD2. CDR1 and CDR2 from the germline V gene are SGHAT and FQNNGV. The CDR3 contains 15 residues. Trimming took 5 bases from V and 8 from J; bases not matched to a gene: 11. The CDR3 protein is CASSGGTRRGDEQFF. The DNA of the CDR3 is TGTGCCAGCAGCGGCGGGACTAGGAGGGGTGATGAGCAGTTCTTC.

The V and J genes are TRBV7-9 and TRBJ2-2, with D possibly being TRBD1 or TRBD2 (5 bases each). Per the germline V gene, CDR1 is SEHNR and CDR2 is FQNEAQ (reference sequence). The V end lost 6 bases, the J end lost 6 bases, and 17 bases lay between the germline ends. This CDR3 is 15 amino acids long. The CDR3 here is CASRPSLGVAGELFF. The CDR3 DNA reads TGTGCCAGCAGACCCAGCTTGGGGGTGGCCGGGGAGCTGTTTTTT.

This rearrangement joins TRBV9 to TRBJ2-1; D unclear. V was cut by 1 base and J by 2 bases, with 4 bases left in between. The length of the CDR3 is 13 residues. The V gene's germline CDR1 is SGDLS and CDR2 YYNGEE. The CDR3 nucleotides are TGTGCCAGCAGCGTACGTCCCTACAATGAGCAGTTCTTC. This codes for CASSVRPYNEQFF.